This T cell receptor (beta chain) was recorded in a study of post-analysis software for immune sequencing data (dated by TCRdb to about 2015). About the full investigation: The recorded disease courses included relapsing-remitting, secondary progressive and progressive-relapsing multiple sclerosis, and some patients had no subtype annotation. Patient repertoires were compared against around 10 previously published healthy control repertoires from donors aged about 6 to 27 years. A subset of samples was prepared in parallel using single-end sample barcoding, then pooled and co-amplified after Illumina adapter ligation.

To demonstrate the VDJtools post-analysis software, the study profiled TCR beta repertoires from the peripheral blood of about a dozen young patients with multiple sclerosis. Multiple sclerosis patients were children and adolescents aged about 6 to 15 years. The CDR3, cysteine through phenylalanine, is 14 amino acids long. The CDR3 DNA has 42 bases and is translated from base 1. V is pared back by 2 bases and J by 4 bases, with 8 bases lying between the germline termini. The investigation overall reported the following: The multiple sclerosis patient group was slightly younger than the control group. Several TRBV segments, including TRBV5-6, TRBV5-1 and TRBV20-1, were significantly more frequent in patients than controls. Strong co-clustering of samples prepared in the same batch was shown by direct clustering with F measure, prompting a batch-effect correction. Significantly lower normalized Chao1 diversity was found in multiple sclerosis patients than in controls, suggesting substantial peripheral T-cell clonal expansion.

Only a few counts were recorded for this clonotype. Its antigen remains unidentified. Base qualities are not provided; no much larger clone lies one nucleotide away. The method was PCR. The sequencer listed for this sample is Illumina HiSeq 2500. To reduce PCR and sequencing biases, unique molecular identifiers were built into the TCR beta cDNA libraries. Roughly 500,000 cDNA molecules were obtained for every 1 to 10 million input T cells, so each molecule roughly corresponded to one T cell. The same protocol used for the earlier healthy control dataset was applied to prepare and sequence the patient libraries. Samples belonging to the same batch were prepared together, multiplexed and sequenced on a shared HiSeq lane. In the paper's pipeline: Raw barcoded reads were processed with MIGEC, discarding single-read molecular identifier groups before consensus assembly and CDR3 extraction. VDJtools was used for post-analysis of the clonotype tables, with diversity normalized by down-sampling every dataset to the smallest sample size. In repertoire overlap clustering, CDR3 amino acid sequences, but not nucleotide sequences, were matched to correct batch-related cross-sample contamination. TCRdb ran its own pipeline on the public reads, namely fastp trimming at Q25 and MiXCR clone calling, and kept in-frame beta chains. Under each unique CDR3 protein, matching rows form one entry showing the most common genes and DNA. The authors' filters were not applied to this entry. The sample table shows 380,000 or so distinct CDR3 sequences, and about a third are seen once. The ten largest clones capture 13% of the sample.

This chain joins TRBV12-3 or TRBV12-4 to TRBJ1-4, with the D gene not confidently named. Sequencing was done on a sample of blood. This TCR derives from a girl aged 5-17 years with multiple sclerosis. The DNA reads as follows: TGTGCCAGCAGTTTAAGGGCCCTTAATGAAAAACTGTTTTTT. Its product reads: CASSLRALNEKLFF.